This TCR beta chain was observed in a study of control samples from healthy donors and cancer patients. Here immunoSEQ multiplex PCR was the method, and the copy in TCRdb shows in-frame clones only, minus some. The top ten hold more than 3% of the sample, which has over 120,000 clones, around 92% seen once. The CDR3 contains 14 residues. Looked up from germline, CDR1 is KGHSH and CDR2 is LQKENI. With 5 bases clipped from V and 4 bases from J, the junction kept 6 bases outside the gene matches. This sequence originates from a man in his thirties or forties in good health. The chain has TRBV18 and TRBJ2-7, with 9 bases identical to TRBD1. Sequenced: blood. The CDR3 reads CASSDRDREYEQYF. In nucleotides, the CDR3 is TGTGCCAGCTCAGACCGGGACAGGGAGTACGAGCAGTACTTC.